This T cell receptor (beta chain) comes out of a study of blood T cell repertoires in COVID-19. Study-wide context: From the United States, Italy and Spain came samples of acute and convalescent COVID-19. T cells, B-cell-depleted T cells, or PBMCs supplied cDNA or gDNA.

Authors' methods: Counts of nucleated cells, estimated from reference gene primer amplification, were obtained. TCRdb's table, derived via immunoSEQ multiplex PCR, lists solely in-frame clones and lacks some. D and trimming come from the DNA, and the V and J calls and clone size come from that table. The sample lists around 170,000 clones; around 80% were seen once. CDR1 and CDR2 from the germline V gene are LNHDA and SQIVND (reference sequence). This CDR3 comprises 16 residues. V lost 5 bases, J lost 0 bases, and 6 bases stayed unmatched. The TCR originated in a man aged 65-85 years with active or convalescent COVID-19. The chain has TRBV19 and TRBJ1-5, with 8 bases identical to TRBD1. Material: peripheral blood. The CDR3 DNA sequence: TGTGCCAGTAGTTTACAGGGGGGGTATAGCAATCAGCCCCAGCATTTT. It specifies CASSLQGGYSNQPQHF.